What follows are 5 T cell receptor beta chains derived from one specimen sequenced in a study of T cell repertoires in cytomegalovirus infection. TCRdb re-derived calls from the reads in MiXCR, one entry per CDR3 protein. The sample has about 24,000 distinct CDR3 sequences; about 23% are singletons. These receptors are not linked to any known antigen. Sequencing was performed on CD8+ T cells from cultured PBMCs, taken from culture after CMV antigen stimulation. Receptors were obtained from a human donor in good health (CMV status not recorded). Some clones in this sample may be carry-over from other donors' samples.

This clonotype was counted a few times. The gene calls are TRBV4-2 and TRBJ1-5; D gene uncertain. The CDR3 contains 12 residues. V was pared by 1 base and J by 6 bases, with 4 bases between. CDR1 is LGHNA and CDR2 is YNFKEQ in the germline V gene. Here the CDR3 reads CASSQASQPQHF. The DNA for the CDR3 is TGTGCCAGCAGCCAAGCCTCTCAGCCCCAGCATTTT.

Written as DNA, the CDR3 is TGCAGCGTCCCCCCGGGAGGTAGTGAAGCTTTCTTT. Translating gives CSVPPGGSEAFF. The genes are TRBV29-1 and TRBJ1-1; no firm D call. In germline, CDR1 is SQVTM, CDR2 ANQGSEA. Trimming removed 6 bases from V and 7 bases from J, with 15 bases in between. This CDR3 has 12 amino acids.

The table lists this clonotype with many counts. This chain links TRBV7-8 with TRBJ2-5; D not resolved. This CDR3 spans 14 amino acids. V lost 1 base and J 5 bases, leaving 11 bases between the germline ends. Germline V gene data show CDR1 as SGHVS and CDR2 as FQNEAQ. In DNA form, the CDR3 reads TGTGCCAGCAGCTTAGGCGTAGGGCGGGAGACCCAGTACTTC. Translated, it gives CASSLGVGRETQYF.

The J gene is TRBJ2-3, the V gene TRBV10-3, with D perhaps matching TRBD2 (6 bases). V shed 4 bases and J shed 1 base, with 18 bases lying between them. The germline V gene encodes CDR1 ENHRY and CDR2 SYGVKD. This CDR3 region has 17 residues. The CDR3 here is CAISAIASVEGTDTQYF. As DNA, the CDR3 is TGTGCCATCAGTGCGATCGCTAGCGTGGAAGGCACAGATACGCAGTATTTT.

CDR3 protein: CASSSPREGDEQFF. CDR3 nucleotides: TGTGCCAGCAGTAGCCCTAGGGAGGGCGATGAGCAGTTCTTC. The chain combines TRBV28 with TRBJ2-1, with 7 bases matching TRBD2. The V and J ends lost 5 bases and 8 bases, in that order; junction bases with no gene match: 9. The germline V gene encodes CDR1 MDHEN and CDR2 SYDVKM. This CDR3 region has 14 residues.